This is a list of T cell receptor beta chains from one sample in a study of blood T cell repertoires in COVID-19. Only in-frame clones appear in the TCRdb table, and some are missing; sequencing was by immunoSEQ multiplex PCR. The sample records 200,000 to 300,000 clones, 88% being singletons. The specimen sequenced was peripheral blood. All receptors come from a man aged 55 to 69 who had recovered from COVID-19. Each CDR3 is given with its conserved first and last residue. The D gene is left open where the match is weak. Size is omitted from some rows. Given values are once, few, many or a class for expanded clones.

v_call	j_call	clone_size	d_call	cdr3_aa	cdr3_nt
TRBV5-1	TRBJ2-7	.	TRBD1	CASSSRQGTYEQYF	TGCGCCAGCAGCTCCCGACAGGGTACCTACGAGCAGTACTTC
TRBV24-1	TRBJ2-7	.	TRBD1	CATSDYGTGGSEQYF	TGTGCCACCAGTGATTACGGGACAGGGGGCTCCGAGCAGTACTTC
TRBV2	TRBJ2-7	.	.	CASNGDLTYEQYF	TGTGCCAGCAACGGTGACTTGACCTACGAGCAGTACTTC
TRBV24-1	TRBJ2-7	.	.	CATSDRERQYF	TGTGCCACCAGTGACCGGGAGAGGCAGTACTTC
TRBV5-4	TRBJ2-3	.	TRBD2	CASSLTSVADTQYF	TGTGCCAGCAGCTTGACTAGCGTGGCAGATACGCAGTATTTT
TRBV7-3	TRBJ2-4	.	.	CASSLSPPWGEEGKNIQYF	TGTGCCAGCAGCTTAAGCCCTCCTTGGGGGGAGGAAGGCAAAAACATTCAGTACTTC
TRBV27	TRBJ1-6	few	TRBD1	CASRIGTGVNSPLHF	TGTGCCAGCAGGATAGGGACAGGGGTAAATTCACCCCTCCACTTT
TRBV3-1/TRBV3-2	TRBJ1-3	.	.	CASSQQGGNTIYF	TGTGCCAGCAGCCAACAGGGGGGAAACACCATATATTTT
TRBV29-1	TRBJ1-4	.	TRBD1	CSVEDPRSEPGQFREKLFF	TGCAGCGTTGAAGATCCAAGATCCGAGCCGGGACAGTTCCGGGAAAAACTGTTTTTT
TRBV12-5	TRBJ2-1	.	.	CARGHFYNEQFF	TGTGCTAGAGGACATTTCTACAATGAGCAGTTCTTC
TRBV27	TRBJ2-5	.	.	CASRGRTAVETQYF	TGTGCCAGCAGGGGAAGGACAGCGGTGGAGACCCAGTACTTC
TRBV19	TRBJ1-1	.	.	CASSIEVGVRNTEAFF	TGTGCCAGTAGTATAGAGGTCGGGGTCAGGAACACTGAAGCTTTCTTT
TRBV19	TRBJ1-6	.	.	CASKSDSDNSPLHF	TGTGCCAGTAAGTCGGACAGTGATAATTCACCCCTCCACTTT
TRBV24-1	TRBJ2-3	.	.	CATSDLPSFTQYF	TGTGCCACCAGTGATTTGCCCTCTTTTACGCAGTATTTT
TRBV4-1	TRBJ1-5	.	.	CASSQESPAGYNQPQHF	TGCGCCAGCAGCCAAGAGTCCCCCGCGGGGTACAATCAGCCCCAGCATTTT
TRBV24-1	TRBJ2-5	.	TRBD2	CATSAGLAGGQETQYF	TGTGCCACCAGTGCTGGACTAGCGGGGGGGCAAGAGACCCAGTACTTC
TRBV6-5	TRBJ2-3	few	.	CASSLTWSADTQYF	TGTGCCAGCAGCTTAACGTGGAGCGCAGATACGCAGTATTTT
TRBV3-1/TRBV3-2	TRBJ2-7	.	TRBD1	CASSQATGTGKEYEQYF	TGTGCCAGCAGCCAAGCCACCGGGACAGGGAAAGAATACGAGCAGTACTTC
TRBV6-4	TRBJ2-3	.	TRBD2	CASSRLAGGSTDTQYF	TGTGCCAGCAGCCGACTAGCGGGGGGTTCCACAGATACGCAGTATTTT
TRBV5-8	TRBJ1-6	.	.	CASSREPGLSYNSPLHF	TGTGCCAGCAGCCGAGAACCAGGACTCTCCTATAATTCACCCCTCCACTTT
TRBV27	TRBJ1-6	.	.	CASSFLRVGVDSPLHF	TGTGCCAGCAGTTTCCTCAGGGTAGGGGTTGATTCACCCCTCCACTTT
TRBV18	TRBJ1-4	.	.	CASSRGTTNEKLFF	TGTGCCAGCTCTAGGGGGACAACTAATGAAAAACTGTTTTTT
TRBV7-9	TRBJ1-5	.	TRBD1	CASSPPATGEKSAQHF	TGTGCCAGCAGCCCCCCGGCCACAGGGGAAAAATCAGCCCAGCATTTT
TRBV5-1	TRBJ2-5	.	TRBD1	CASSTGQGETQYF	TGCGCCAGCAGCACGGGACAGGGAGAGACCCAGTACTTC
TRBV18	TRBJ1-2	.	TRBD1	CASSSDRGNYGYTF	TGTGCCAGCTCATCGGACAGGGGTAACTATGGCTACACCTTC
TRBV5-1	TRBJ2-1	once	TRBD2	CASSLTSGGAGDEQFF	TGCGCCAGCAGCTTGACTAGCGGGGGGGCAGGCGATGAGCAGTTCTTC